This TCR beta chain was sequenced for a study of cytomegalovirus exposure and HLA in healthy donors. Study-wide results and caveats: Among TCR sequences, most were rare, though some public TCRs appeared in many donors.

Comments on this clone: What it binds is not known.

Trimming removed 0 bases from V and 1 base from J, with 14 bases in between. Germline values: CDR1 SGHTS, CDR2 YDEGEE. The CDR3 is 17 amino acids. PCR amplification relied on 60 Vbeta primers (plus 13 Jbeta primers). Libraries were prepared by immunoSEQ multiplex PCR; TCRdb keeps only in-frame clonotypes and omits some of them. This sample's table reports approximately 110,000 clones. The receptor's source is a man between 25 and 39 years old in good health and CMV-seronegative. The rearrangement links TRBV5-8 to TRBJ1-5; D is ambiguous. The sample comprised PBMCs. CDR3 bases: TGTGCCAGCAGCTTGGTTTTTGGTGGGGAGAGCAATCAGCCCCAGCATTTT. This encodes CASSLVFGGESNQPQHF. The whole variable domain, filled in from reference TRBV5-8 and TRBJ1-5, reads EAGVTQSPTHLIKTRGQQATLRCSPISGHTSVYWYQQALGLGLQFLLWYDEGEERNRGNFPPRFSGRQFPNYSSELNVNALELEDSALYLCASSLVFGGESNQPQHFGDGTRLSIL.